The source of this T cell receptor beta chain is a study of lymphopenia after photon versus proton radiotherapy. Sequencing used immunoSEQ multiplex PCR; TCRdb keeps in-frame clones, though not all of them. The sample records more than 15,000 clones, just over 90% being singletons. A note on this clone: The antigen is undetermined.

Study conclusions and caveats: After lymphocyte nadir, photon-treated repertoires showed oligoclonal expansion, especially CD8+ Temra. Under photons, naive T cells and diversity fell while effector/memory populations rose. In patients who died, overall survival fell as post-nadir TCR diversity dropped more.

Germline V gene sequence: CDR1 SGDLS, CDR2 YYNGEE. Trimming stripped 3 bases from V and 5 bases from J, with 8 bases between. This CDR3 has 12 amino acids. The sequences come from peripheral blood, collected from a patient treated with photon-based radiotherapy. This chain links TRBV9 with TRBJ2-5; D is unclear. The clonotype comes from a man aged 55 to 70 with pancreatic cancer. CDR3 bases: TGTGCCAGCAGCGGAGGCCGGGAGACCCAGTACTTC. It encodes CASSGGRETQYF.